Sequencing of this T cell receptor (beta chain) was carried out in a study of T cells in Graves' hyperthyroidism and ophthalmopathy. V dropped 4 bases and J dropped 6; count of bases not matched to a gene: 8. The CDR3 sequence is 17 residues long. Germline CDR1 is MNHEY and CDR2 is SMNVEV (reference sequence). Concerning this clonotype itself: Its cognate antigen is unknown.

Study-level results: The blood repertoire included most of the expanded thyroid clonotypes above 0.001.

Those patients with uncontrolled infection, other autoimmune disease, pregnancy or lactation were excluded. Sampled blood dates from first hyperthyroidism diagnosis, and it precedes any ophthalmopathy symptoms. RNA transcripts gave rise to amplified TCR beta CDR3 regions. The TCR CDR3 was amplified in a first-round RT-PCR using the HTBI primer set. TCRdb passed the multiplex PCR reads through MiXCR, listing each CDR3 protein once. The top ten hold almost 6% of the sample, which has a few hundred thousand distinct CDR3 sequences, around 14% seen once. This receptor was taken from a woman in her thirties with Graves' hyperthyroidism that later progressed to Graves' ophthalmopathy. The chain has TRBV27 and TRBJ2-1; 14 nucleotides align to TRBD2. What was sequenced was blood. Here the CDR3 DNA reads TGTGCCAGCAGTTGGGGACTAGCGGGAGAGGGGGGCAATGAGCAGTTCTTC. The encoded protein is CASSWGLAGEGGNEQFF.